One sample yielded the 24 T cell receptor beta chains listed below, sequenced in a study of shared T cell receptors in the human thymus. TCRdb's copy holds only in-frame clones and misses some; the assay was immunoSEQ multiplex PCR. The table has 55,000 to 80,000 clones, about 96% seen once. Source material: thymocytes. These receptors came from a human donor.

V is TRBV6-4 and J is TRBJ2-1; a possible D gene is TRBD2 (5 bases). Germline V gene lookup returns CDR1 MRHNA and CDR2 SNTAGT. V was pared by 6 bases and J by 4 bases, with 22 bases between. The CDR3 is 17 amino acids. The CDR3 DNA is TGTGCCAGCAGCGAGATGGAGGCTCCATTCTTATACAATGAGCAGTTCTTC. Translated: CASSEMEAPFLYNEQFF.

This clone was recorded a few times. The V and J genes are TRBV19 and TRBJ2-2; D gene unclear. V gave up 6 bases and J gave up 2 bases, with 19 bases separating them. CDR1 is LNHDA and CDR2 is SQIVND in the germline V gene (reference sequence). The CDR3 spans 17 residues. The CDR3: CASSSLPGRVNTGELFF. CDR3 nucleotides: TGTGCCAGTAGCTCTCTCCCAGGACGTGTTAACACCGGGGAGCTGTTTTTT.

The genes are TRBV5-1 and TRBJ2-1, with 8 bases aligning to TRBD2. V gave up 3 bases and J gave up 8 bases; unmatched junction bases: 13. CDR3 length equals 16 residues. CDR1 and CDR2 (germline): SGHRS, YFSETQ. This chain's CDR3 is CASSSHGGVNFDEQFF. The CDR3 nucleotides are TGCGCCAGCAGCTCCCACGGGGGGGTGAATTTCGATGAGCAGTTCTTC. Looking up the rest from reference TRBV5-1 and TRBJ2-1 gives the full variable domain: KAGVTQTPRYLIKTRGQQVTLSCSPISGHRSVSWYQQTPGQGLQFLFEYFSETQRNKGNFPGRFSGRQFSNSRSEMNVSTLELGDSALYLCASSSHGGVNFDEQFFGPGTRLTVL.

The table lists this clone with a count of one. The genes are TRBV6-1 and TRBJ2-1, with 7 bases fitting TRBD2. The junction had 6 bases not matched to a gene; V was cut back by 5 bases and J by 8 bases. Germline CDR1 reads MNHNS; CDR2 reads SASEGT. The CDR3 is made up of 13 amino acids. The CDR3 region is CASSPGGDDEQFF. CDR3 nucleotide sequence: TGTGCCAGCAGTCCTGGGGGGGACGATGAGCAGTTCTTC.

CDR3 sequence: CASSFESSYNEQFF. The DNA for the CDR3 is TGCGCCAGCAGCTTCGAGAGCTCCTACAATGAGCAGTTCTTC. The chain uses TRBV5-1 and TRBJ2-1, with unresolved D. The CDR3 consists of 14 residues. The V end lost 2 bases, the J end lost 0 bases, and 6 bases lay between the germline ends. Germline V gene sequence: CDR1 SGHRS, CDR2 YFSETQ. Full variable domain (outside the CDR3, taken from reference TRBV5-1 and TRBJ2-1): KAGVTQTPRYLIKTRGQQVTLSCSPISGHRSVSWYQQTPGQGLQFLFEYFSETQRNKGNFPGRFSGRQFSNSRSEMNVSTLELGDSALYLCASSFESSYNEQFFGPGTRLTVL.

This chain joins TRBV28 and TRBJ2-1, with D maybe TRBD1 (5 bases). The CDR3 is made up of 16 amino acids. V was pared by 7 bases and J by 3 bases, with 19 bases between. Germline loops: CDR1 MDHEN, CDR2 SYDVKM. The DNA for the CDR3 is TGTGCCAGCAACATAACCTTTAGGGGTCACTACAATGAGCAGTTCTTC. Its protein product is CASNITFRGHYNEQFF.

The genes are TRBV7-9 and TRBJ2-2, with 7 bases that match TRBD1. The CDR3 spans 16 residues. The V segment lost 7 bases and the J segment 6 bases; nucleotides outside the gene matches: 14. CDR1 and CDR2 (germline): SEHNR, FQNEAQ (reference sequence). This CDR3 reads CASTRQGSHPAGELFF. CDR3 DNA sequence: TGTGCCAGCACTAGACAGGGAAGTCATCCCGCCGGGGAGCTGTTTTTT. The whole variable domain, filled in from reference TRBV7-9 and TRBJ2-2, reads DTGVSQNPRHKITKRGQNVTFRCDPISEHNRLYWYRQTLGQGPEFLTYFQNEAQLEKSRLLSDRFSAERPKGSFSTLEIQRTEQGDSAMYLCASTRQGSHPAGELFFGEGSRLTVL.

The DNA of the CDR3 is TGTGCCATCTACGTGGGGGGCGATGGCTACACCTTC. It encodes CAIYVGGDGYTF. The chain carries TRBV19 and TRBJ1-2; D is possibly TRBD1 (6 bases). CDR3 length: 12 residues. Per the germline V gene, CDR1 is LNHDA and CDR2 is SQIVND (reference sequence). The V and J ends lost 10 bases and 6 bases respectively, with 15 bases between them. Supplemented by reference TRBV19 and TRBJ1-2, the full variable domain reads DGGITQSPKYLFRKEGQNVTLSCEQNLNHDAMYWYRQDPGQGLRLIYYSQIVNDFQKGDIAEGYSVSREKKESFPLTVTSAQKNPTAFYLCAIYVGGDGYTFGSGTRLTVV.

The count of this clone is one. V usage is TRBV20-1 and J usage is TRBJ1-2; D gene uncertain. The CDR3 has 11 residues. Trimming took off 1 base at V and 7 bases at J, with 7 bases between the two ends. From germline, CDR1 is DFQATT and CDR2 SNEGSKA (reference sequence). CDR3: CSARGARGYTF. The CDR3, as DNA: TGCAGTGCTAGAGGGGCTCGTGGCTACACCTTC.

V and J are TRBV7-2 and TRBJ2-3; tentatively, D is TRBD2 (5 bases). The CDR3 totals 16 residues. The V and J ends lost 1 base and 4 bases respectively, with 15 bases between them. Looked up from germline, CDR1 is SGHTA and CDR2 is FQGNSA. The DNA for the CDR3 is TGTGCCAGCAGCTTAGGACTTGAGGGATCGGCAGATACGCAGTATTTT. It encodes CASSLGLEGSADTQYF.

The chain uses TRBV27 and TRBJ1-5; possible D gene TRBD1, 6 bases. V lost 2 bases and J lost 0, with 8 bases in between. CDR3 size: 15 residues. Germline V gene lookup returns CDR1 MNHEY and CDR2 SMNVEV (reference sequence). The CDR3 protein is CASSLLGGSNQPQHF. In DNA form, the CDR3 reads TGTGCCAGCAGTTTACTAGGGGGTAGCAATCAGCCCCAGCATTTT.

The rearrangement joins TRBV11-2 to TRBJ1-2; 9 bases line up with TRBD1. Germline loops: CDR1 SGHAT, CDR2 FQNNGV. With 6 bases clipped from V and 4 bases from J, the junction kept 9 bases outside the gene matches. The CDR3 is made up of 15 amino acids. CDR3 loop: CASRALGQGFYGYTF. The DNA for the CDR3 is TGTGCCAGCAGGGCTTTAGGACAGGGGTTCTATGGCTACACCTTC.

A word on this clone: Other DNA sequences in this specimen translate into the identical CDR3. The chain carries TRBV18 and TRBJ1-2; 9 bases line up with TRBD1. CDR1 and CDR2 (germline): KGHSH, LQKENI. The V gene end was trimmed by 6 bases and the J gene end by 0 bases; junction bases not matched to a gene: 14. This CDR3 has 18 residues. This CDR3 is CASSPPRDRASANYGYTF. DNA of the CDR3: TGTGCCAGCTCGCCCCCTCGGGACAGGGCCTCAGCTAACTATGGCTACACCTTC. Supplemented by reference TRBV18 and TRBJ1-2, the full variable domain reads NAGVMQNPRHLVRRRGQEARLRCSPMKGHSHVYWYRQLPEEGLKFMVYLQKENIIDESGMPKERFSAEFPKEGPSILRIQQVVRGDSAAYFCASSPPRDRASANYGYTFGSGTRLTVV.

V is TRBV15 and J is TRBJ2-1, with D tentatively TRBD1 (5 bases). Germline assignment: CDR1 LNHNV and CDR2 YYDKDF (reference sequence). Trimming took off 0 bases at V and 13 bases at J, with 10 bases between the two ends. CDR3 size: 12 residues. CDR3 nucleotide sequence: TGTGCCACCAGCAGAGAGGACACGAAACAGTTCTTC. This encodes CATSREDTKQFF.

The chain is built from TRBV7-2 and TRBJ2-5; 7 bases map to TRBD2. V shed 7 bases and J 5 bases; nucleotides not matched to a gene: 16. This CDR3 contains 16 residues. Looked up from germline, CDR1 is SGHTA and CDR2 is FQGNSA. CDR3 DNA: TGTGCCAGCACAAAGCAGCTGTCTAGCGGTGGGGAGACCCAGTACTTC. Translating it yields CASTKQLSSGGETQYF.

The chain is built from TRBV29-1 and TRBJ1-2; D is undetermined. Germline V gives CDR1 SQVTM, CDR2 ANQGSEA. V shed 7 bases and J shed 5 bases, with 8 bases lying between them. The CDR3 is made up of 10 amino acids. The CDR3 DNA follows: TGCAGCGACAACGGGTATGGCTACACCTTC. This translates into CSDNGYGYTF.

The gene calls are TRBV28 and TRBJ2-3; D possibly matches TRBD1 or TRBD2 (6 bases each). Germline CDR1 MDHEN, CDR2 SYDVKM. The CDR3 has 17 residues. Trimming stripped 6 bases from V and 2 bases from J, with 21 bases between. The CDR3 loop reads CASRLMGGQYYTDTQYF. The DNA of the CDR3 is TGTGCCAGCAGACTAATGGGGGGCCAGTATTACACAGATACGCAGTATTTT.

This chain joins TRBV7-9 and TRBJ2-7; unclear D gene. This CDR3 has 11 residues. Germline-derived CDR1 and CDR2 are SEHNR and FQNEAQ (reference sequence). The germline V and J ends were trimmed by 5 bases and 3 bases, with 5 bases remaining between them. This CDR3 reads CASSRHYEQYF. The CDR3 DNA is TGTGCCAGCAGCCGACACTACGAGCAGTACTTC.

The chain combines TRBV28 with TRBJ2-3; the match to TRBD2 covers 9 bases. Germline V gene sequence: CDR1 MDHEN, CDR2 SYDVKM. V lost 1 base to trimming and J lost 2 bases; unmatched junction nucleotides: 7. The CDR3 contains 17 residues. The CDR3 spells CASSLLAGDPLTDTQYF. Here the CDR3 DNA reads TGTGCCAGCAGTTTATTAGCGGGGGACCCCCTCACAGATACGCAGTATTTT. The full variable domain, its missing parts supplied by reference TRBV28 and TRBJ2-3, is DVKVTQSSRYLVKRTGEKVFLECVQDMDHENMFWYRQDPGLGLRLIYFSYDVKMKEKGDIPEGYSVSREKKERFSLILESASTNQTSMYLCASSLLAGDPLTDTQYFGPGTRLTVL.

This chain connects TRBV6-5 to TRBJ1-4, with unresolved D. The CDR3 length is 16 residues. V lost 2 bases and J lost 2, with 12 bases in between. CDR1 MNHEY and CDR2 SVGAGI come from the germline V gene. CDR3 in DNA: TGTGCCAGCAGTTACAAAGCTGGGCCTACTAATGAAAAACTGTTTTTT. It codes for CASSYKAGPTNEKLFF.

V and J are TRBV2 and TRBJ2-3, with 12 bases fitting TRBD2. The V gene end was trimmed by 6 bases and the J gene end by 5 bases; junction bases not matched to a gene: 6. This CDR3 is built from 15 residues. Germline V gives CDR1 SNHLY, CDR2 FYNNEI. The CDR3 region is CASSELAGGIDTQYF. CDR3 nucleotide sequence: TGTGCCAGCAGCGAACTAGCGGGGGGCATAGATACGCAGTATTTT.

The chain employs TRBV5-6 and TRBJ1-1, with 9 bases lining up with TRBD1. Germline trimming cut 4 bases from V and 0 bases from J; bases unmatched to any gene: 10. Looked up from germline, CDR1 is SGHDT and CDR2 is YYEEEE. The CDR3 runs 17 residues. As DNA, the CDR3 is TGTGCCAGCAGCCCGTCCCCGGGACAGGGCTTGAACACTGAAGCTTTCTTT. Protein sequence: CASSPSPGQGLNTEAFF.

The chain carries TRBV6-1 and TRBJ2-7; 7 nucleotides agree with TRBD1. J gave up 5 bases and V 7 bases, and 11 bases lay outside the gene matches. This CDR3 region has 14 residues. CDR1 MNHNS and CDR2 SASEGT come from the germline V gene. The CDR3 loop is CASTGDRASHEQYF. CDR3 nucleotides: TGTGCCAGCACTGGGGACAGAGCCTCGCACGAGCAGTACTTC.

J is TRBJ1-1 and V is TRBV7-9, with D perhaps matching TRBD1 (6 bases). Trimming removed 3 bases from V and 1 base from J, with 18 bases in between. Germline V CDR1 and CDR2: SEHNR, FQNEAQ (reference sequence). This CDR3 has 17 residues. The CDR3 reads CASSFLGQGRRNTEAFF. CDR3 bases: TGTGCCAGCAGCTTCCTAGGCCAGGGGAGGCGGAACACTGAAGCTTTCTTT.